This section outlines one T cell receptor (beta chain) sequence together with its context. Antigen unknown. The record originates from a study of Ad26.COV2.S vaccination and SARS-CoV-2 variants. Whole-study context: A COV1001 Ad26.COV2.S trial-arm participant provided the sample. Intramuscular Ad26.COV2.S doses were given once or twice, 56 days apart. General study findings and limits: It was found that vaccine and placebo recipients had similar non-spike TCR breadth.

Trimming pared 3 bases from V and 2 bases from J, leaving 0 bases between. Germline CDR1 and CDR2: SGHAT and FQDESV (reference sequence). The CDR3 totals 11 residues. Treatment given: around 19 received Ad26.COV2.S at low or high dose, single or two shots; about five received placebo; per-sample allocation not given. Sampling occurred on day 63 after the first vaccine or placebo injection. An Ad26 vector expressing Wuhan-strain SARS-CoV-2 spike constituted the vaccine. Assay used: immunoSEQ multiplex PCR; TCRdb lists only in-frame clones, some missing. The table lists 350,000 to 450,000 clones, about nine tenths of them singletons.

The source of this sequence is a person aged 18 to 59 who received the Ad26.COV2.S COVID-19 vaccine or a placebo. The source material was peripheral blood, sampled in a trial of Ad26.COV2.S vaccine versus placebo. The chain uses TRBV11-1 and TRBJ2-3; D is ambiguous. CDR3 nucleotides: TGTGCCAGCAGCTTCACAGATACGCAGTATTTT. Encoded protein: CASSFTDTQYF.